This record covers a single T cell receptor beta chain. As yet, its antigen is unknown. These data are taken from a study of cytomegalovirus exposure and HLA in healthy donors. About the study: Approximately 200 million T cells yielded roughly 120 million unique TCR beta sequences in earlier analysis.

The PCR employed 60 Vbeta primers together with 13 Jbeta primers. Some clones are missing from TCRdb's copy, which holds only in-frame ones; the method was immunoSEQ multiplex PCR. The table includes approximately 120,000 clones, roughly 80% detected once. Overall study results and limits: Using a false discovery rate of 0.05, a later analysis showed that approximately 17,000 TCR beta sequences were associated with HLA alleles.

This receptor was taken from a female donor in good health and CMV-seronegative. Sequencing was carried out using PBMCs.

The CDR3 loop is CASRGPGTAPYEQYF. CDR3 nucleotides: TGTGCCAGCAGGGGACCCGGGACAGCACCCTACGAGCAGTACTTC. V usage is TRBV28 and J usage is TRBJ2-7; 7 bases are a match to TRBD1. The V gene's germline CDR1 is MDHEN and CDR2 SYDVKM. This CDR3 contains 15 residues. V was pared by 6 bases and J by 2 bases, with 10 bases of the junction left unmatched.